These T cell receptor beta chains were read from a single sample in a study of T cells in Graves' hyperthyroidism and ophthalmopathy. One entry per CDR3 protein results from TCRdb running MiXCR on the multiplex PCR reads. The sample lists about 510,000 distinct CDR3 sequences; approximately 49% were seen once. Sequenced material: peripheral blood or thyroid tissue (not recorded which). The receptors originated from an adult woman with Graves' disease, either hyperthyroidism or ophthalmopathy (not recorded which). The CDR3 runs from the conserved cysteine through the conserved F or W. A D gene is named only where the DNA matches it firmly. Rows may omit the clone size; those that give it use once, few, many or a size class.

CDR3: CSASYRDSPLHF
DNA: TGCAGTGCTAGCTACAGGGATTCACCCCTCCACTTT
V: TRBV20-1
size: many
D: NA
J: TRBJ1-6
length: 12

CDR3: CASSPIMDSNQPQHF
DNA: TGTGCCAGCAGTCCAATAATGGACAGTAATCAGCCCCAGCATTTT
V: TRBV27
size: few
D: NA
J: TRBJ1-5
length: 15

CDR3: CASSPGRMSEAFF
DNA: TGTGCCAGCAGCCCCGGACGGATGAGTGAAGCTTTCTTT
V: TRBV11-3
size: NA
D: NA
J: TRBJ1-1
length: 13

CDR3: CASIAGGPADTQYF
DNA: TGTGCCAGCATAGCGGGAGGGCCCGCAGATACGCAGTATTTT
V: TRBV7-9
size: NA
D: TRBD2
J: TRBJ2-3
length: 14

CDR3: CASSGLAGDEQYF
DNA: TGTGCCAGCAGTGGCCTAGCGGGGGACGAGCAGTACTTC
V: TRBV2
size: few
D: TRBD2
J: TRBJ2-7
length: 13

CDR3: CASASTDMNTEAFF
DNA: TGTGCCAGTGCTAGTACAGACATGAACACTGAAGCTTTCTTT
V: TRBV19
size: NA
D: NA
J: TRBJ1-1
length: 14

CDR3: CASSAAAGPAYEQYF
DNA: TGTGCCAGCAGCGCCGCTGCGGGCCCGGCCTACGAGCAGTACTTC
V: TRBV9
size: many
D: NA
J: TRBJ2-7
length: 15

CDR3: CASSFRGGTEKLFF
DNA: TGCGCCAGCAGCTTCAGGGGAGGGACGGAAAAACTGTTTTTT
V: TRBV5-1
size: NA
D: NA
J: TRBJ1-4
length: 14

CDR3: CATSDQGRAYGAFF
DNA: TGTGCCACCAGTGACCAAGGACGGGCCTACGGGGCTTTCTTT
V: TRBV24-1
size: NA
D: NA
J: TRBJ1-1
length: 14

CDR3: CASSKLAGGGISYEQYF
DNA: TGTGCCAGCAGCAAACTAGCGGGAGGAGGGATCTCCTACGAGCAGTACTTC
V: TRBV12-3/TRBV12-4
size: few
D: TRBD2
J: TRBJ2-7
length: 17